The clone carrying this T cell receptor beta chain was counted only a few times. Its target is unknown. This specimen comes from a study of cytomegalovirus exposure and HLA in healthy donors. Study findings and constraints: It was in a later analysis that TCR association rates were seen to vary by HLA locus, highest for DRB1 and lowest for HLA-C. It was confirmed in vitro that three of the CMV-associated chains were specific for CMV antigens. Most TCR beta V segments were productive about 90% or about 30% of the time in an earlier analysis.

There are 14 residues in the CDR3. Trimming at V came to 7 bases and at J to 1 base, leaving 4 bases not matched to a gene. Germline assignment: CDR1 MNHNY and CDR2 SVGAGI (reference sequence). PCR was performed using 60 Vbeta and 13 Jbeta primers. Sequencing was performed with immunoSEQ multiplex PCR; in TCRdb, only in-frame clones are kept and a portion is missing. The sample records tens of thousands of clones, less than 10% being singletons. The chain recombines TRBV6-6 with TRBJ2-5; 9 bases agree with TRBD2. This sequence originates from a man aged 50-60 years in good health and CMV-seronegative. The source material was PBMCs. Here the CDR3 DNA reads TGTGCCAGCACCCCTAGCGGGACCCAAGAGACCCAGTACTTC. It encodes CASTPSGTQETQYF.